This T cell receptor (beta chain) was profiled in a study of T cells in Graves' hyperthyroidism and ophthalmopathy. Overall study: Pretreatment peripheral blood was obtained at initial diagnosis.

Aged 18 to 65, the patients had hyperthyroidism that was newly diagnosed and had lasted under 2 months. Diagnoses used clinical symptoms, serum thyroxine and TRAb, thyroid ultrasound and orbital computed tomography. Fresh peripheral blood, under 13 ml, yielded the PBMCs. It was RNA transcripts that yielded the amplified TCR beta CDR3 regions. The HTBI primer set drove a first-round RT-PCR of the TCR CDR3. TCRdb passed the multiplex PCR reads through MiXCR, listing each CDR3 protein once. The sample shows around 400,000 distinct CDR3 sequences, about 13% of them seen only once. The CDR3 sequence is 15 residues long. CDR1 and CDR2 from the germline V gene are SGDLS and YYNGEE. V dropped 0 bases and J dropped 0; count of bases not matched to a gene: 1.

V gene TRBV9 combines with J gene TRBJ2-7, with 9 positions matching TRBD2. Sequencing used blood. The sequence was collected from a woman under 30 with Graves' hyperthyroidism. The CDR3 here is CASSVGGGDSYEQYF. CDR3 DNA sequence: TGTGCCAGCAGCGTAGGCGGGGGGGACTCCTACGAGCAGTACTTC.